Sequencing of this TCR beta chain was carried out in a study of regulatory T cells in long-lasting Graves disease. Study summary: Prior antithyroid drug treatment in newly diagnosed Graves' patients lasted under 3 months.

Documented time point: newly diagnosed GD, antithyroid drugs for less than 3 months. There was RNA extracted from PBMCs, and the TCR library was made from it. Investigators prepared the TCR beta libraries by applying iRepertoire HTBI primers and Arm-PCR of CDR3 regions. TCRdb analysed the multiplex PCR reads with MiXCR anew, one entry per CDR3 protein. The sample has 370,000 or so distinct CDR3 sequences, 15% to 20% seen once; the top ten hold roughly a fifth. This clonotype was seen ten or more times. Germline V lookup: CDR1 SGHAT, CDR2 FQNNGV. The CDR3 runs to 16 residues. V was cut by 4 bases and J by 0 bases, with 16 bases left in between. These same records also appear under a second study, on T cells in Graves' hyperthyroidism and ophthalmopathy. That work adds: Newly diagnosed patients aged 18 to 65 had hyperthyroidism of under 2 months' duration. Most expanded thyroid clonotypes above 0.001 also appeared in blood.

This receptor was identified in a woman aged 18 to 35 with Graves disease. This chain connects TRBV11-2 to TRBJ2-7, with D maybe TRBD2 (5 bases). The sample consisted of peripheral blood mononuclear cells (PBMCs), taken at new diagnosis, from a patient treated with antithyroid drugs. The CDR3 DNA sequence: TGTGCCAGCAGCTCAATCCGGGATCAACCCTCCTACGAGCAGTACTTC. This translates into CASSSIRDQPSYEQYF.